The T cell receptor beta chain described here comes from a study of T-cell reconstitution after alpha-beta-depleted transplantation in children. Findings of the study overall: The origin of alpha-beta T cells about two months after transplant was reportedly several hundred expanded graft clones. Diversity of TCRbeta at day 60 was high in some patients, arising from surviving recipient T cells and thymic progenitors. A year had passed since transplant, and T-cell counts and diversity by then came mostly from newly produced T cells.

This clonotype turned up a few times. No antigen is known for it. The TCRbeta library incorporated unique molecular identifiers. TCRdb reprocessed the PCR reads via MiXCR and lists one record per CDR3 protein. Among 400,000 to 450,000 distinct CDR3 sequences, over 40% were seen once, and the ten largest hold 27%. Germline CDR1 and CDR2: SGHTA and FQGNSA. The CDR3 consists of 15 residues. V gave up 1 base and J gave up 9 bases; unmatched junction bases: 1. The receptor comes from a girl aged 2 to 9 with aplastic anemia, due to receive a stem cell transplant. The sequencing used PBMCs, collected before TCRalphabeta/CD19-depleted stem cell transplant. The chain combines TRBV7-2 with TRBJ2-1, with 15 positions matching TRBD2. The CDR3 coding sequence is TGTGCCAGCAGCTTAGAGGGACTAGCGGGGGGTGAGCAGTTCTTC. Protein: CASSLEGLAGGEQFF.